The 30 T cell receptor beta chains below were found in one sample sequenced in a study of vaccination and CD4 T cells after COVID-19. Treatment meaning: roughly 11-day PBMC culture with coronavirus spike peptide pools or control peptides (ViraFEST assay). The Oncomine TCR Beta short-read assay sequenced DNA from cultured CD4+ T cells. TCRdb redid the calling of the PCR reads with MiXCR, one entry per CDR3 protein. The sample shows roughly 11,000 distinct CDR3 sequences, 45% to 55% of them seen only once. These receptors have no identified antigens. The material was cultured CD4+ T cells from blood, obtained after SARS-CoV-2 vaccination. Receptor source: a human donor with COVID-19.

This clonotype was counted a few times. The chain recombines TRBV28 with TRBJ2-1; TRBD2 might be the D (5 bases). CDR1 is MDHEN, CDR2 SYDVKM, per germline. V lost 3 bases to trimming and J lost 9 bases, with 12 bases between them. This CDR3 is built from 13 residues. The CDR3 DNA sequence: TGTGCCAGCAGTTTGGCAAGACGGGGTGAGCAGTTCTTC. Amino acid sequence: CASSLARRGEQFF.

The chain carries TRBV5-4 and TRBJ1-3, with a weak D call TRBD1 (5 bases). With 5 bases removed from V and 1 base from J, the gap between germline ends came to 13 bases. This CDR3 is built from 15 residues. Germline V lookup: CDR1 SGHNT, CDR2 YYREEE (reference sequence). The CDR3 DNA is TGTGCCAGCAGTCCCGTCGGGGGGTCTGGAAACACCATATATTTT. Amino acids: CASSPVGGSGNTIYF.

The chain carries TRBV6-2 or TRBV6-3 and TRBJ1-1, with unresolved D. The CDR3 is made up of 18 amino acids. Per the germline V gene, CDR1 is MNHEY and CDR2 is SVGEGT. V lost 6 bases and J lost 0, with 23 bases in between. The CDR3 DNA reads TGTGCCAGCAGAACTACTTTCGGACCAACATGGTTGAACACTGAAGCTTTCTTT. This translates into CASRTTFGPTWLNTEAFF.

The V call is TRBV7-9, the J call TRBJ2-3; tentatively, D is TRBD1 (8 bases). The germline V gene has CDR1 SEHNR and CDR2 FQNEAQ (reference sequence). V was shortened by 5 bases and J by 6 bases, with 24 bases between the two germline ends. CDR3 length equals 17 residues. The CDR3 is CASSPPGGNRGLDTQYF. The CDR3 DNA is TGTGCCAGCAGCCCCCCGGGGGGTAACAGGGGGTTGGATACGCAGTATTTT.

The chain links TRBV19 to TRBJ1-3, with 9 bases that match TRBD1. The CDR3 contains 15 residues. J lost 4 bases, V lost 3 bases, and 4 bases had no gene match. Germline V gene lookup returns CDR1 LNHDA and CDR2 SQIVND (reference sequence). Written as DNA, the CDR3 is TGTGCCAGTAGTATTGGGACAGGGCCAGGAAACACCATATATTTT. Its protein product is CASSIGTGPGNTIYF.

This clonotype was counted only a few times. V and J are TRBV20-1 and TRBJ1-1; no clear D gene. V lost 3 bases, J lost 1 base, and 12 bases lay in between. CDR1 and CDR2 (germline): DFQATT, SNEGSKA (reference sequence). This CDR3 has 14 amino acids. CDR3 sequence: CSASFNSPNTEAFF. The DNA for the CDR3 is TGCAGTGCTAGTTTCAACAGCCCGAACACTGAAGCTTTCTTT.

The chain couples TRBV7-2 to TRBJ1-5, with 7 positions matching TRBD1. CDR3 length: 14 amino acids. Trimming removed 7 bases from V and 7 bases from J; junction bases left unmatched: 10. Germline V CDR1 and CDR2: SGHTA, FQGNSA. The CDR3 region is CASTLTGAGQPQHF. The CDR3, as DNA: TGTGCCAGCACCCTAACAGGGGCGGGACAGCCCCAGCATTTT.

This chain uses TRBV6-1 with TRBJ2-1, with 12 positions matching TRBD1. The CDR3 runs to 15 residues. Trimming removed 6 bases from V and 8 bases from J; junction bases left unmatched: 8. CDR1 and CDR2 (germline): MNHNS, SASEGT. This CDR3 reads CASRGPGQGAYEQFF. As DNA, the CDR3 is TGTGCCAGCAGGGGACCGGGACAGGGGGCCTATGAGCAGTTCTTC.

The chain has TRBV6-2 or TRBV6-3 and TRBJ2-7; no firm D call. CDR3 length: 15 amino acids. V lost 4 bases, J lost 2 bases, and 15 bases lay in between. CDR1 and CDR2 (germline): MNHEY, SVGEGT. CDR3 nucleotides: TGTGCCAGCAGTTGGGGATTCGCGAAGGCCTACGAGCAGTACTTC. Translated, it gives CASSWGFAKAYEQYF.

The chain couples TRBV9 to TRBJ2-7; D not resolved. The CDR3 loop spans 15 amino acids. The germline V gene has CDR1 SGDLS and CDR2 YYNGEE. Trimming stripped 0 bases from V and 2 bases from J, with 12 bases between. The CDR3 coding sequence is TGTGCCAGCAGCGTAGGTATAGGAGAGACCTACGAGCAGTACTTC. This codes for CASSVGIGETYEQYF.

The chain combines TRBV7-2 with TRBJ2-1; D might be TRBD2 (6 bases). This CDR3 is 14 amino acids long. Germline V CDR1 and CDR2: SGHTA, FQGNSA. Trimming left V 4 bases short and J 5 bases short, with 12 bases between. Here the CDR3 DNA reads TGTGCCAGCAGCTCGTGGACTACCAACAATGAGCAGTTCTTC. This gives the protein CASSSWTTNNEQFF. Looking up the rest from reference TRBV7-2 and TRBJ2-1 gives the full variable domain: GAGVSQSPSNKVTEKGKDVELRCDPISGHTALYWYRQSLGQGLEFLIYFQGNSAPDKSGLPSDRFSAERTGGSVSTLTIQRTQQEDSAVYLCASSSWTTNNEQFFGPGTRLTVL.

V gene TRBV7-2 combines with J gene TRBJ2-7; D remains ambiguous. Germline CDR1 and CDR2: SGHTA and FQGNSA. CDR3 length: 14 residues. The V end lost 5 bases, the J end lost 3 bases, and 14 bases lay between the germline ends. The CDR3 region is CASSPYDTVYEQYF. In DNA form, the CDR3 reads TGTGCCAGCAGCCCGTATGACACAGTCTACGAGCAGTACTTC. The full variable domain, rest sourced from reference TRBV7-2 and TRBJ2-7, is GAGVSQSPSNKVTEKGKDVELRCDPISGHTALYWYRQSLGQGLEFLIYFQGNSAPDKSGLPSDRFSAERTGGSVSTLTIQRTQQEDSAVYLCASSPYDTVYEQYFGPGTRLTVT.

J is TRBJ2-7 and V is TRBV12-5; 7 bases are a match to TRBD1. This CDR3 is built from 15 residues. V was clipped by 2 bases and J by 9 bases; unmatched bases: 13. Germline values: CDR1 LGHNT, CDR2 FRNRAP. CDR3 bases: TGTGCTAGTGGTTTGAGGGTTGAGGGGGCTATTTTGCAGTACTTC. Its translation: CASGLRVEGAILQYF.

This chain connects TRBV10-1 to TRBJ2-3, with no clear D. Per germline, CDR1 WNHNN and CDR2 SYGVQD (reference sequence). V was clipped by 2 bases and J by 7 bases, with 13 bases between them. The CDR3 is 14 amino acids. The CDR3 region has the DNA TGCGCCAGCAGTGAGCATCCCCAGCGCAATACGCAGTATTTT. Its translation: CASSEHPQRNTQYF.

V gene TRBV7-2 combines with J gene TRBJ1-4, with TRBD1 as a possible D gene (6 bases). The CDR3 is 15 residues long. Per germline, CDR1 SGHTA and CDR2 FQGNSA. The V and J ends lost 2 bases and 4 bases respectively, with 11 bases between them. The CDR3 here is CASSLSQGYNEKLFF. The CDR3 bases are TGTGCCAGCAGCTTATCACAGGGCTATAATGAAAAACTGTTTTTT.

J is TRBJ2-3 and V is TRBV7-2; 9 nucleotides match TRBD1. The V gene's germline CDR1 is SGHTA and CDR2 FQGNSA. The CDR3 loop spans 14 amino acids. The V and J ends lost 5 bases and 4 bases, in that order; junction bases with no gene match: 4. CDR3 coding DNA: TGTGCCAGCAGCCACGACAGGGGGGCAGATACGCAGTATTTT. It codes for CASSHDRGADTQYF.

This rearrangement joins TRBV11-3 to TRBJ1-1; D might be TRBD1 (6 bases). V was trimmed by 2 bases and J by 4 bases, leaving 11 bases between them. Germline CDR1 SGHNT, CDR2 YENEEA. CDR3 length equals 14 residues. CDR3 sequence reads: CASSLFRGPTEAFF. The CDR3 nucleotides read TGTGCCAGCAGCTTATTCAGGGGCCCCACTGAAGCTTTCTTT.

This clonotype came up a few times. The V call is TRBV20-1, the J call TRBJ1-2; D perhaps matches TRBD1 (5 bases). The CDR3 has 11 amino acids. Looked up from germline, CDR1 is DFQATT and CDR2 is SNEGSKA (reference sequence). Trimming stripped 3 bases from V and 7 bases from J, with 9 bases between. For the CDR3, the DNA is TGCAGTGCTAGGCAGGGAGGTGGCTACACCTTC. Translated: CSARQGGGYTF.

V usage is TRBV30 and J usage is TRBJ1-2; no reliable D call. The CDR3 loop spans 12 amino acids. The ends were cut back, 8 bases at V and 2 bases at J, with 12 bases in the middle. From germline, CDR1 is GTSNPN and CDR2 SVGIG (reference sequence). The CDR3, as DNA: TGTGCCAGAGAGGCGGCAAACTATGGCTACACCTTC. Amino acid sequence: CAREAANYGYTF. Variable domain in full (rest from reference TRBV30 and TRBJ1-2): SQTIHQWPATLVQPVGSPLSLECTVEGTSNPNLYWYRQAAGRGLQLLFYSVGIGQISSEVPQNLSASRPQDRQFILSSKKLLLSDSGFYLCAREAANYGYTFGSGTRLTVV.

This clonotype has a single count. The chain is built from TRBV6-5 and TRBJ2-1; 10 bases line up with TRBD1. CDR1 is MNHEY, CDR2 SVGAGI, per germline. The CDR3 length is 14 residues. J was trimmed by 5 bases and V by 7 bases; bases with no gene match: 5. Here the CDR3 DNA reads TGTGCCAGCACCCGGACAGGGGGGAACAATGAGCAGTTCTTC. Protein product: CASTRTGGNNEQFF.

The V and J genes are TRBV20-1 and TRBJ2-7; 7 positions agree with TRBD1. Germline loops: CDR1 DFQATT, CDR2 SNEGSKA (reference sequence). The V gene end was trimmed by 7 bases and the J gene end by 2 bases; junction bases not matched to a gene: 5. This CDR3 has 12 residues. As DNA, the CDR3 is TGCAGTGGAGACAGGGCAGCCTACGAGCAGTACTTC. It codes for CSGDRAAYEQYF.

V gene TRBV6-1 combines with J gene TRBJ1-1, with a tentative D call TRBD1 (6 bases). Germline V lookup: CDR1 MNHNS, CDR2 SASEGT. The CDR3 has 13 amino acids. V was shortened by 5 bases and J by 0 bases, with 7 bases between the two germline ends. In DNA form, the CDR3 reads TGTGCCAGCAGTAGGGGGTTGAACACTGAAGCTTTCTTT. Translation: CASSRGLNTEAFF.

Here the CDR3 reads CSARDLAGVQETQYF. The CDR3 DNA sequence: TGCAGTGCTAGAGATCTAGCGGGGGTCCAAGAGACCCAGTACTTC. This chain joins TRBV20-1 and TRBJ2-5; 10 bases are shared with TRBD2. With V trimmed by 0 bases and J by 1 base, 2 bases remained unmatched. Germline V gives CDR1 DFQATT, CDR2 SNEGSKA (reference sequence). This CDR3 has 15 residues.

CDR3 DNA: TGCGCCAGCAGCCAAGATGTGCAGCAGACCTTCTATGGCTACACCTTC. Its protein product is CASSQDVQQTFYGYTF. The chain uses TRBV4-3 and TRBJ1-2, with no clear D. This CDR3 spans 16 amino acids. The V end was cut by 0 bases, the J end by 4 bases, with 15 bases between. Germline V gives CDR1 LGHNA, CDR2 YSLEER.

This chain joins TRBV5-4 and TRBJ2-5, with no clear D. Trimming took off 1 base at V and 2 bases at J, with 9 bases between the two ends. Germline V lookup: CDR1 SGHNT, CDR2 YYREEE (reference sequence). This CDR3 has 14 residues. The CDR3 bases are TGTGCCAGCAGCTTGACGGCAGTTCAAGAGACCCAGTACTTC. It yields the protein CASSLTAVQETQYF.

The chain employs TRBV6-1 and TRBJ1-1; D perhaps matches TRBD1 (6 bases). Trimming left V 7 bases short and J 7 bases short, with 19 bases between. CDR1 MNHNS and CDR2 SASEGT come from the germline V gene. This CDR3 contains 14 residues. CDR3 sequence (DNA): TGTGCCAGCAAGAGGGACGGGGGGGGCAATGAAGCTTTCTTT. Translation gives CASKRDGGGNEAFF.

This chain uses TRBV6-1 with TRBJ2-7; possibly TRBD1 or TRBD2 for D (5 bases each). Germline CDR1 reads MNHNS; CDR2 reads SASEGT. V gave up 1 base and J gave up 1 base, with 14 bases separating them. CDR3 length: 16 residues. CDR3: CASSEVGGVKSYEQYF. The CDR3 nucleotides are TGTGCCAGCAGTGAAGTTGGGGGTGTCAAGTCCTACGAGCAGTACTTC.

The chain uses TRBV20-1 and TRBJ1-2; D unresolved. The germline V gene has CDR1 DFQATT and CDR2 SNEGSKA (reference sequence). This CDR3 is 14 amino acids long. V shed 2 bases and J shed 0 bases, with 10 bases lying between them. CDR3 nucleotides: TGCAGTGCTAGAACGCCAGGATCTAACTATGGCTACACCTTC. As protein: CSARTPGSNYGYTF.

This clonotype was seen more than once but under ten times. The genes are TRBV24-1 and TRBJ1-6, with unresolved D. CDR1 is KGHDR and CDR2 is SFDVKD in the germline V gene. The CDR3 spans 15 residues. Trimming stripped 2 bases from V and 4 bases from J, with 8 bases between. The CDR3 spells CATSDSREYNSPLHF. The DNA for the CDR3 is TGTGCCACCAGTGATTCACGGGAATATAATTCACCCCTCCACTTT.

This clonotype was observed a few times. The chain is built from TRBV12-3 or TRBV12-4 and TRBJ2-7, with 7 bases aligning to TRBD1. Trimming removed 1 base from V and 4 bases from J; junction bases left unmatched: 4. This CDR3 comprises 14 residues. The CDR3 DNA reads as TGTGCCAGCAGTTTAGGGCAGGGGGTGTACGAGCAGTACTTC. This codes for CASSLGQGVYEQYF.